This note documents a single TCR beta chain sequence. The data were obtained in a study of blood T cell repertoires in COVID-19. Living in about 25 US areas, the participants were between 18 and 89 years of age. Participants had their cohort set by participant-reported clinical history. As processed by the authors: Estimation of nucleated cell counts relied on the amplification of reference gene primers. Sequencing was performed with immunoSEQ multiplex PCR; in TCRdb, only in-frame clones are kept and a portion is missing. The V and J calls and the clone size are those of that table, but D and trimming were determined from the DNA. The sample contains 280,000 or so clones, roughly 85% of which appear only once. The CDR3 is made up of 16 amino acids. Trimming removed 6 bases from V and 4 bases from J; junction bases left unmatched: 9. The germline CDR1 and CDR2 sequences are LNHDA and SQIVND (reference sequence).

The rearrangement uses TRBV19 and TRBJ2-5; 12 bases fit TRBD2. Sequenced sample: PBMCs or T cells enriched from blood (not recorded which). This clonotype originated in a woman aged 45-59 years who had recovered from COVID-19. CDR3 region: CASRGIGLAGRETQYF. The CDR3, as DNA: TGTGCCAGTAGAGGTATTGGACTAGCGGGAAGAGAGACCCAGTACTTC.